This section outlines one TCR beta chain sequence together with its context. Its target is unknown. From germline, CDR1 is SGHTS and CDR2 YDEGEE. V dropped 2 bases and J dropped 5 bases, with 8 bases sitting between them. The length of the CDR3 is 13 residues. The data belong to a study of Tregs in tolerant kidney transplant recipients. Study context: Tregs grew around 15 days with irradiated donor B cells, restimulated on day 11.

Using immunoSEQ multiplex PCR, the repertoire was profiled, and TCRdb retains in-frame clones only, with some absent. This table has 9,500 to 12,000 clones, around 91% appearing once. This receptor was taken from a human patient who received a combined kidney and bone marrow transplant. This chain uses TRBV5-8 with TRBJ1-3; D is undetermined. The material was Tregs from blood cultured with allogeneic cells, obtained before the transplant. The CDR3 nucleotides are TGTGCCAGCAGCTTCCGTTCGAGAAACACCATATATTTT. Translation gives CASSFRSRNTIYF.